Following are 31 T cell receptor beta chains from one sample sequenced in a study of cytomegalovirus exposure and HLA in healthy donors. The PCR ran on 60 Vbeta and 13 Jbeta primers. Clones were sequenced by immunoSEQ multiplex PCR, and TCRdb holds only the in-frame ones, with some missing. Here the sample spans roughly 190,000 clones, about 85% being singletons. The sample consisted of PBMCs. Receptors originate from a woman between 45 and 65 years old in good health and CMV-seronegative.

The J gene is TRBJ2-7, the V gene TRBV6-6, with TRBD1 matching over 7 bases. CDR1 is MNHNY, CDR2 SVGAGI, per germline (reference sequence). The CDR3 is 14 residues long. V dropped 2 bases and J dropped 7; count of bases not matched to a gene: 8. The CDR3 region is CASSYGTATSEQYF. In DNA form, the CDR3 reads TGTGCCAGCAGTTACGGGACAGCCACCTCGGAGCAGTACTTC.

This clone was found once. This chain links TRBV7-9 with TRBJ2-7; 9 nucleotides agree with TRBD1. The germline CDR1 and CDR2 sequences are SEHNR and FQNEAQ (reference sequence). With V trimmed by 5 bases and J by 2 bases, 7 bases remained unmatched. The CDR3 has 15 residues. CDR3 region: CASSATGGPPYEQYF. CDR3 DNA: TGTGCCAGCAGCGCCACAGGGGGCCCGCCCTACGAGCAGTACTTC.

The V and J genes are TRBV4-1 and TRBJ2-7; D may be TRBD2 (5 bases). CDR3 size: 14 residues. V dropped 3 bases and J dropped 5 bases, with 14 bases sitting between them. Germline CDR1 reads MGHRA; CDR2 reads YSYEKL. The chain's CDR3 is CASSQSGVADEQYF. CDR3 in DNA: TGCGCCAGCAGCCAGTCCGGGGTCGCGGACGAGCAGTACTTC.

The CDR3 DNA reads TGTGCCAGCACCAGAGGGGCAGGGGCGGGCAATGAGCAGTTCTTC. It translates to CASTRGAGAGNEQFF. V and J are TRBV7-2 and TRBJ2-1; D might be TRBD1 (6 bases). CDR1 and CDR2 (germline): SGHTA, FQGNSA. The CDR3 length is 15 residues. Trimming shortened V by 7 bases and J by 6 bases, and 19 bases separated the two germline ends.

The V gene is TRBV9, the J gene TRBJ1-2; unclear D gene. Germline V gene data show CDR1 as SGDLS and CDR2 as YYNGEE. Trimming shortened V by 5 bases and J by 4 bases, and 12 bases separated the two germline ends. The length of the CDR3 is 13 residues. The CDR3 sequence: CASRKGSTYGYTF. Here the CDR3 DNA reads TGTGCCAGCAGAAAAGGGAGCACCTATGGCTACACCTTC.

CDR3: CASSLRTESSYEQYF. DNA for the CDR3: TGTGCCAGCAGTCTTCGGACAGAGAGCTCCTACGAGCAGTACTTC. The chain has TRBV6-1 and TRBJ2-5; weak D call: TRBD1 (6 bases). The J call could be wrong; TRBJ2-7 is a better fit for the DNA end. This CDR3 has 15 amino acids. Germline V gene data show CDR1 as MNHNS and CDR2 as SASEGT.

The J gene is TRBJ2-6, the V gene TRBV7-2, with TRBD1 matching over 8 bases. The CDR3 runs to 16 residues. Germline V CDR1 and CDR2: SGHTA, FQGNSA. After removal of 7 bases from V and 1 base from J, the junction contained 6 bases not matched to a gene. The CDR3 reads CASTRDRPSGANVLTF. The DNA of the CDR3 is TGTGCCAGCACCCGGGACAGGCCGTCTGGGGCCAACGTCCTGACTTTC. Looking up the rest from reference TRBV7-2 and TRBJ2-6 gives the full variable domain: GAGVSQSPSNKVTEKGKDVELRCDPISGHTALYWYRQSLGQGLEFLIYFQGNSAPDKSGLPSDRFSAERTGGSVSTLTIQRTQQEDSAVYLCASTRDRPSGANVLTFGAGSRLTVL.

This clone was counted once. CDR3: CASSLGQGPQHF. The CDR3 DNA reads TGTGCCAGCAGTTTAGGACAGGGACCCCAGCATTTT. The chain joins TRBV27 to TRBJ1-5; 8 bases map to TRBD1. The CDR3 has 12 amino acids. Trimming cost V 2 bases and J 10 bases; bases outside gene matches: 1. Germline CDR1 MNHEY, CDR2 SMNVEV (reference sequence).

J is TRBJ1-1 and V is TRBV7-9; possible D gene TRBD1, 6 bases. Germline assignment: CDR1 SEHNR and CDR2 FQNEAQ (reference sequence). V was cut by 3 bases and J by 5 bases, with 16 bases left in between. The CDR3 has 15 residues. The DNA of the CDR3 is TGTGCCAGCAGCTTCTTCGTGGGGGCAGGAACTGAAGCTTTCTTT. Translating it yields CASSFFVGAGTEAFF.

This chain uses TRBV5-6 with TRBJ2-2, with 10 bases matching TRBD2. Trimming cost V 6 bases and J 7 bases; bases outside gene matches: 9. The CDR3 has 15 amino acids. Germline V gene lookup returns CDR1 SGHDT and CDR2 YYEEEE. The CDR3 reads CASKEAGGPNGELFF. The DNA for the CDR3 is TGTGCCAGCAAGGAAGCGGGAGGGCCGAACGGGGAGCTGTTTTTT.

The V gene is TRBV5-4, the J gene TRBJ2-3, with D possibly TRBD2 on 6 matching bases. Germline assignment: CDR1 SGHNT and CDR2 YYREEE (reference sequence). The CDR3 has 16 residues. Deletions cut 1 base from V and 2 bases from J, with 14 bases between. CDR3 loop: CASSLLGEVDTDTQYF. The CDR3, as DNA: TGTGCCAGCAGCTTGCTAGGGGAGGTCGACACAGATACGCAGTATTTT. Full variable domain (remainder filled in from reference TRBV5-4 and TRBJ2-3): ETGVTQSPTHLIKTRGQQVTLRCSSQSGHNTVSWYQQALGQGPQFIFQYYREEENGRGNFPPRFSGLQFPNYSSELNVNALELDDSALYLCASSLLGEVDTDTQYFGPGTRLTVL.

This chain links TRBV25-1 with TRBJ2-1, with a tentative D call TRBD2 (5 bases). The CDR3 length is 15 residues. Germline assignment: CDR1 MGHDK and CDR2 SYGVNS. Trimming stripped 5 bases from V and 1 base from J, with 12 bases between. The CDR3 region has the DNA TGTGCCAGCAGTCAAGCGGTTGCTTCCTACAATGAGCAGTTCTTC. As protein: CASSQAVASYNEQFF.

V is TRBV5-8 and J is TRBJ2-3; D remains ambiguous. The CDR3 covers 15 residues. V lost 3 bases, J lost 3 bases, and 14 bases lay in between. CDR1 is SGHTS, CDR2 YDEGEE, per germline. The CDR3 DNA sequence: TGTGCCAGCAGCTACCAGGTGTTGGCGACAGATACGCAGTATTTT. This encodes CASSYQVLATDTQYF.

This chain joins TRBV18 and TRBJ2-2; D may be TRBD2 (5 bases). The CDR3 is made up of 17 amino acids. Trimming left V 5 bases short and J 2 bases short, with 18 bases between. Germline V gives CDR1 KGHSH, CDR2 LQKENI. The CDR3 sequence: CASSTRPGRLNTGELFF. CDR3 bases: TGTGCCAGCTCAACCAGACCGGGAAGGTTAAACACCGGGGAGCTGTTTTTT.

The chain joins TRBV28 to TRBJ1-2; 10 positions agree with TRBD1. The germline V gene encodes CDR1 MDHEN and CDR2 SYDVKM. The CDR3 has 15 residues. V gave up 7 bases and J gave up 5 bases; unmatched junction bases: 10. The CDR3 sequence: CASTQYDRGLYGYTF. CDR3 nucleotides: TGTGCCAGCACCCAATACGACAGGGGGCTTTATGGCTACACCTTC.

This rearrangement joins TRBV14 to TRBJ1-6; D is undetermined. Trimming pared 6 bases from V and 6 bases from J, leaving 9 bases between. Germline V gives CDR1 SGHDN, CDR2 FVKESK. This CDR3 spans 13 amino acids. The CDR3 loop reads CASSVLSNSPLHF. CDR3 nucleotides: TGTGCCAGCAGTGTCCTATCTAATTCACCCCTCCACTTT.

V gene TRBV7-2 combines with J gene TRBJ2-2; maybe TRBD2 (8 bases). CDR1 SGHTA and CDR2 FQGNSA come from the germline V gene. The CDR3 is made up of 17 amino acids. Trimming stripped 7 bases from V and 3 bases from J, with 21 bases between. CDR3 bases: TGTGCCAGCACCCAGGGGGGGCGGGGGGACCACACCGGGGAGCTGTTTTTT. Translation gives CASTQGGRGDHTGELFF. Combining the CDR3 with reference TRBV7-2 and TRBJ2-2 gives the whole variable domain GAGVSQSPSNKVTEKGKDVELRCDPISGHTALYWYRQSLGQGLEFLIYFQGNSAPDKSGLPSDRFSAERTGGSVSTLTIQRTQQEDSAVYLCASTQGGRGDHTGELFFGEGSRLTVL.

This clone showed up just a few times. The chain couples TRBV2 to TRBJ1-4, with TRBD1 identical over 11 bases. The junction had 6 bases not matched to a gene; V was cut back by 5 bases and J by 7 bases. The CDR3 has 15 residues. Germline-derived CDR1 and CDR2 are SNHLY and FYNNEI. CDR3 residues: CASSPGGTGGEKLFF. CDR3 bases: TGTGCCAGCAGTCCCGGGGGGACAGGGGGTGAAAAACTGTTTTTT.

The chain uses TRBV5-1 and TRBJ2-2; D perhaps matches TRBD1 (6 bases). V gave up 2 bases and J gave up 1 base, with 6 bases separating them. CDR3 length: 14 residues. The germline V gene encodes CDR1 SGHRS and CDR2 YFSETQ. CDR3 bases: TGCGCCAGCAGCTTCAGGGGGAACACCGGGGAGCTGTTTTTT. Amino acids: CASSFRGNTGELFF.

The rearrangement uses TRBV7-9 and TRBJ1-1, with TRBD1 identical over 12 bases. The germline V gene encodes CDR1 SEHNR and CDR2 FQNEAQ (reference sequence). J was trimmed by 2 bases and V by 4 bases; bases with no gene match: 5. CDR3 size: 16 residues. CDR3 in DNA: TGTGCCAGCAGCTACCGGGACAGGGGGCTTAACACTGAAGCTTTCTTT. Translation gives CASSYRDRGLNTEAFF.

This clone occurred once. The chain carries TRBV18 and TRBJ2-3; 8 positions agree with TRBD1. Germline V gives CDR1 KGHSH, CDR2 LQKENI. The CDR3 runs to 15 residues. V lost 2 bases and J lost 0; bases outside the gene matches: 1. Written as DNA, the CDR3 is TGTGCCAGCTCACCAAGGACAGGGAGCACAGATACGCAGTATTTT. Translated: CASSPRTGSTDTQYF.

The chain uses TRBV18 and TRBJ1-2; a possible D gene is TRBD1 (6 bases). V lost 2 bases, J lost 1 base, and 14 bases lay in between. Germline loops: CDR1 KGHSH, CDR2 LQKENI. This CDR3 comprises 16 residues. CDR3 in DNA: TGTGCCAGCTCACCAACCAGGGGATTTCGTAACTATGGCTACACCTTC. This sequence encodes CASSPTRGFRNYGYTF.

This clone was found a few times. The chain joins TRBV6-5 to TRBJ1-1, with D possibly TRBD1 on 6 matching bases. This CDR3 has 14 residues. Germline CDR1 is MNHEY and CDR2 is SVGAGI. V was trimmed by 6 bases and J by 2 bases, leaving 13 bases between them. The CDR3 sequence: CASSRQGTNTEAFF. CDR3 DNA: TGTGCCAGCAGCAGGCAGGGGACAAACACTGAAGCTTTCTTT.

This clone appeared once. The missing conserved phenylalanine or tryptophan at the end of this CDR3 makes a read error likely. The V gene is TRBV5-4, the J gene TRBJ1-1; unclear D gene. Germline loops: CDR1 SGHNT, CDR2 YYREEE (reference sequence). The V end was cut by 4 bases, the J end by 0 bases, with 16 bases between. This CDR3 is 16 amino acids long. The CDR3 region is CASSRIDSMLNTEAFS. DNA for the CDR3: TGTGCCAGCAGCCGCATAGACTCAATGCTGAACACTGAAGCTTTCTCT.

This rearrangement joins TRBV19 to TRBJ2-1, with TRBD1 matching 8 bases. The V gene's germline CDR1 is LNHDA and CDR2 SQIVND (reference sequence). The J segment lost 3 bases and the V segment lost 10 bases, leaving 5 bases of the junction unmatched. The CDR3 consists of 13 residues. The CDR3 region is CATRGTGYNEQFF. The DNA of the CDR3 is TGTGCCACCCGGGGGACAGGCTACAATGAGCAGTTCTTC.

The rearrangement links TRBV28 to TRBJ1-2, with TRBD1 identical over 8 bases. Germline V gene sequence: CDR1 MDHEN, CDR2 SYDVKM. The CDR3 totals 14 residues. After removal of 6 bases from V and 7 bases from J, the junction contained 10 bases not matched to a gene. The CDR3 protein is CASRPPPGGSGYTF. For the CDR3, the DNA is TGTGCCAGCAGACCTCCCCCAGGGGGCTCTGGCTACACCTTC.

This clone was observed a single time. CDR3 in amino acids: CASSGRREDYGYTF. The CDR3 DNA is TGTGCCAGCAGCGGTAGGCGGGAGGACTATGGCTACACCTTC. V gene TRBV9 combines with J gene TRBJ1-2; D is unclear. Germline-derived CDR1 and CDR2 are SGDLS and YYNGEE. V dropped 3 bases and J dropped 3 bases, with 12 bases sitting between them. The CDR3 consists of 14 residues.

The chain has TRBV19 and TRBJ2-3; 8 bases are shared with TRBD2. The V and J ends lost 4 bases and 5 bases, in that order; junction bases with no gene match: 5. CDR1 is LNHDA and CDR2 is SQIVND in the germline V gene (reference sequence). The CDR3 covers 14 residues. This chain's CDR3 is CASSRGLEQDTQYF. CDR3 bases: TGTGCCAGTAGTAGGGGACTAGAACAAGATACGCAGTATTTT.

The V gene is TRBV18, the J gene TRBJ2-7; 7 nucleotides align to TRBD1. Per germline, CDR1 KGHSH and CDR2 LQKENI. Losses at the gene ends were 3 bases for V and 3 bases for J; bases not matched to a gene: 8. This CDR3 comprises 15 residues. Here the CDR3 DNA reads TGTGCCAGCTCACCGACGGGACAGTTACTCTACGAGCAGTACTTC. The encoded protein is CASSPTGQLLYEQYF.

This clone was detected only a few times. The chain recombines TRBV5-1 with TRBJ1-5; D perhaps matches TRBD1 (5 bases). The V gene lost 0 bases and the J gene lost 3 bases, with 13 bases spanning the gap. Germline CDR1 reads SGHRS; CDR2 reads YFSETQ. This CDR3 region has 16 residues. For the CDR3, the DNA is TGCGCCAGCAGCTTGGAAGGGGCCGCCTTCAATCAGCCCCAGCATTTT. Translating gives CASSLEGAAFNQPQHF.

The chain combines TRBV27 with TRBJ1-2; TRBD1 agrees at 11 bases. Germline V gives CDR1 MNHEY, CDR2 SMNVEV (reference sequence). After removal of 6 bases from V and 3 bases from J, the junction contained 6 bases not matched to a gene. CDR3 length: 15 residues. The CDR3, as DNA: TGTGCCAGCAGGGAATGGACAGGGGGCCACTATGGCTACACCTTC. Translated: CASREWTGGHYGYTF.